These 3 T cell receptor beta chains came from one sample sequenced in a study of shared clonotypes between healthy human individuals. In the naive CD8 group, cells lacked CD45RO and were positively selected for CCR7, so terminally differentiated effector memory CD45RA+ cells were left out. Some clones are missing from TCRdb's copy, which holds only in-frame ones; the method was immunoSEQ multiplex PCR. The repertoire holds about 2 million clones, with approximately 94% as singletons. Material for sequencing was naive CD8+ T cells sorted from blood. Receptor source: a man aged 18 to 29 in good health.

A single count supports this clone. This chain connects TRBV6-5 to TRBJ2-5, with 8 bases fitting TRBD1. This CDR3 is built from 14 residues. J was trimmed by 7 bases and V by 5 bases; bases with no gene match: 9. The germline gives CDR1 MNHEY, CDR2 SVGAGI. The CDR3 bases are TGTGCCAGCAGTGGACAGGGTATCGACGGGACCCAGTACTTC. Translating gives CASSGQGIDGTQYF.

The chain has TRBV5-1 and TRBJ2-3, with TRBD2 as a possible D gene (6 bases). The CDR3 is made up of 15 amino acids. Germline CDR1 and CDR2: SGHRS and YFSETQ. Trimming pared 1 base from V and 5 bases from J, leaving 14 bases between. CDR3 sequence (DNA): TGCGCCAGCAGCTTGATCGGGAGTGGGATAGATACGCAGTATTTT. Encoded protein: CASSLIGSGIDTQYF.

V and J are TRBV7-9 and TRBJ2-3, with 14 bases matching TRBD2. Germline trimming cut 4 bases from V and 0 bases from J; bases unmatched to any gene: 3. Germline values: CDR1 SEHNR, CDR2 FQNEAQ (reference sequence). This CDR3 spans 17 amino acids. CDR3 in amino acids: CASSWGLAGASTDTQYF. CDR3 nucleotide sequence: TGTGCCAGCAGCTGGGGACTAGCGGGAGCGAGCACAGATACGCAGTATTTT.